One and the same sample provided the 21 T cell receptor beta chains below, sequenced in a study of T-cell reconstitution after alpha-beta-depleted transplantation in children. Unique molecular identifiers were built into the TCRbeta library. TCRdb passed the PCR reads through MiXCR, listing each CDR3 protein once. Counted here are about 540,000 distinct CDR3 sequences, roughly 30% occurring once; the ten biggest clones make up approximately 33%. Sequencing was performed on PBMCs, taken before TCRalphabeta/CD19-depleted stem cell transplant. These receptor sequences come from a boy in the first two years of life with Wiskott-Aldrich syndrome, due to receive a stem cell transplant.

This clonotype was detected a few times. Here the CDR3 reads CASSLMGIDEQYF. DNA for the CDR3: TGTGCCAGCAGCTTGATGGGGATAGACGAGCAGTACTTC. The V gene is TRBV5-5, the J gene TRBJ2-7; D call uncertain. Trimming cost V 1 base and J 5 bases, with 10 bases left between them. This CDR3 comprises 13 residues. Germline V gene sequence: CDR1 SGHKS, CDR2 YYEKEE (reference sequence).

This clonotype was recorded only once. The chain couples TRBV12-3 or TRBV12-4 to TRBJ2-1, with D unresolved. The CDR3 spans 13 residues. With 9 bases removed from V and 15 bases from J, the gap between germline ends came to 24 bases. CDR3: CASRFESSKQRFF. The CDR3 bases are TGTGCCAGTCGATTCGAGTCATCCAAGCAGCGGTTCTTC.

The rearrangement joins TRBV12-3 or TRBV12-4 to TRBJ2-7; TRBD1 agrees at 9 bases. Trimming at V came to 5 bases and at J to 3 bases, leaving 8 bases not matched to a gene. This CDR3 is 15 amino acids long. CDR3: CASSLTGQGGYEQYF. The CDR3 bases are TGTGCCAGCAGTCTAACGGGACAGGGCGGCTACGAGCAGTACTTC.

The gene calls are TRBV11-2 and TRBJ2-5; D possibly matches TRBD1 or TRBD2 (6 bases each). The CDR3 has 15 amino acids. Between the trimmed V and J ends, which lost 5 bases and 4 bases, there was a span of 17 bases. Per germline, CDR1 SGHAT and CDR2 FQNNGV. DNA for the CDR3: TGTGCCAGCAGCCTATTCCGAGGGGGGTCAGAGACCCAGTACTTC. Protein: CASSLFRGGSETQYF.

This clonotype has just one count. This rearrangement joins TRBV6-6 to TRBJ2-7, with a tentative D call TRBD2 (6 bases). Trimming shortened V by 6 bases and J by 6 bases, and 12 bases separated the two germline ends. The CDR3 length is 12 residues. Germline V gene lookup returns CDR1 MNHNY and CDR2 SVGAGI (reference sequence). CDR3 nucleotides: TGTGCCAGCAGCCGGGGGTCCATCGAGCAGTACTTC. This translates into CASSRGSIEQYF.

The V call is TRBV20-1, the J call TRBJ2-5; TRBD2 aligns across 8 bases. V shed 3 bases and J 5 bases; nucleotides not matched to a gene: 8. This CDR3 spans 14 amino acids. Germline V CDR1 and CDR2: DFQATT, SNEGSKA (reference sequence). CDR3 in amino acids: CSARGLGVVETQYF. The CDR3 DNA reads as TGCAGTGCTAGGGGACTAGGTGTTGTCGAGACCCAGTACTTC.

This clonotype showed up just a few times. The chain joins TRBV5-1 to TRBJ2-1; 14 bases match TRBD2. J gave up 4 bases and V 3 bases, and 6 bases lay outside the gene matches. Germline CDR1 SGHRS, CDR2 YFSETQ. The CDR3 is 17 amino acids. The CDR3: CASSWGLAGAEYNEQFF. As DNA, the CDR3 is TGCGCCAGCAGCTGGGGACTAGCGGGGGCGGAATACAATGAGCAGTTCTTC. The entire variable domain, with the rest obtained from reference TRBV5-1 and TRBJ2-1, is as follows: KAGVTQTPRYLIKTRGQQVTLSCSPISGHRSVSWYQQTPGQGLQFLFEYFSETQRNKGNFPGRFSGRQFSNSRSEMNVSTLELGDSALYLCASSWGLAGAEYNEQFFGPGTRLTVL.

J is TRBJ2-5 and V is TRBV5-1; D is perhaps TRBD1 (6 bases). Germline V lookup: CDR1 SGHRS, CDR2 YFSETQ. This CDR3 is built from 15 residues. Between the trimmed V and J ends, which lost 1 base and 4 bases, there was a span of 14 bases. CDR3 sequence reads: CASSLSGRGAETQYF. In nucleotides, the CDR3 is TGCGCCAGCAGCTTGTCAGGCAGGGGTGCAGAGACCCAGTACTTC.

V and J are TRBV12-3 or TRBV12-4 and TRBJ1-1; a weak D match, TRBD1 (5 bases). Trimming took 1 base from V and 7 from J, leaving 22 bases between them. The CDR3 runs 17 residues. The CDR3 sequence is CASSLGISGAGNYEAFF. Here the CDR3 DNA reads TGTGCCAGCAGTTTAGGTATTTCTGGGGCAGGAAACTATGAAGCTTTCTTT.

The chain combines TRBV28 with TRBJ1-2, with TRBD1 matching over 7 bases. The germline V gene has CDR1 MDHEN and CDR2 SYDVKM. The CDR3 runs to 15 residues. The junction had 5 bases not matched to a gene; V was cut back by 4 bases and J by 0 bases. In DNA form, the CDR3 reads TGTGCCAGCAGTTCTTCAGGGGGAACTAACTATGGCTACACCTTC. The encoded protein is CASSSSGGTNYGYTF.

The table lists this clonotype with a few counts. V and J are TRBV11-1 and TRBJ2-7; D might be TRBD2 (6 bases). Germline V gives CDR1 SGHAT, CDR2 FQDESV (reference sequence). The CDR3 has 17 amino acids. Trimming pared 4 bases from V and 2 bases from J, leaving 21 bases between. The CDR3 sequence: CASSSQPILRGTYEQYF. CDR3 bases: TGTGCCAGCAGCTCCCAGCCAATTCTCCGGGGGACCTACGAGCAGTACTTC. The whole variable domain, remainder taken from reference TRBV11-1 and TRBJ2-7, is EAEVAQSPRYKITEKSQAVAFWCDPISGHATLYWYRQILGQGPELLVQFQDESVVDDSQLPKDRFSAERLKGVDSTLKIQPAELGDSAMYLCASSSQPILRGTYEQYFGPGTRLTVT.

Here the CDR3 DNA reads TGCGCCAGCAGCTCCAGGGTAGCGGGAGGGCCGCGGCAGTTCTTC. Translation: CASSSRVAGGPRQFF. The gene calls are TRBV5-1 and TRBJ2-1; 11 nucleotides line up with TRBD2. The trim removed 3 bases at V and 12 bases at J, leaving 11 bases unmatched. Germline CDR1 SGHRS, CDR2 YFSETQ. The CDR3 is 15 residues long.

This clonotype appeared a few times. The chain has TRBV2 and TRBJ2-7, with TRBD2 matching over 10 bases. This CDR3 comprises 16 residues. J lost 5 bases, V lost 4 bases, and 11 bases had no gene match. Germline lookup yields CDR1 SNHLY and CDR2 FYNNEI. The CDR3 DNA reads TGTGCCAGCAGTGGCCTAGGGGCTAGCGGGAGTGACGAGCAGTACTTC. It specifies CASSGLGASGSDEQYF.

This clonotype was found a few times. The gene calls are TRBV2 and TRBJ2-5; 8 bases match TRBD2. Germline V gives CDR1 SNHLY, CDR2 FYNNEI. V shed 4 bases, J shed 7 bases, and the junction held 8 bases outside the gene matches. This CDR3 contains 14 residues. The CDR3 here is CASSAEGLVRTQYF. DNA of the CDR3: TGTGCCAGCAGTGCCGAGGGACTAGTGCGGACCCAGTACTTC.

In this sample, this clonotype turned up once. The chain uses TRBV2 and TRBJ2-7; no clear D gene. Trimming took off 4 bases at V and 5 bases at J, with 3 bases between the two ends. The CDR3 runs to 10 residues. The germline V gene has CDR1 SNHLY and CDR2 FYNNEI. The CDR3, as DNA: TGTGCCAGCAGTGGGAACGAGCAGTACTTC. Residues: CASSGNEQYF.

The V and J genes are TRBV5-1 and TRBJ2-2; TRBD2 aligns across 7 bases. CDR1 is SGHRS and CDR2 is YFSETQ in the germline V gene. Trimming removed 3 bases from V and 3 bases from J; junction bases left unmatched: 8. There are 16 residues in the CDR3. The CDR3 region is CASSSVGGSHTGELFF. The CDR3, as DNA: TGCGCCAGCAGCTCGGTCGGCGGGAGTCACACCGGGGAGCTGTTTTTT.

The rearrangement joins TRBV28 to TRBJ2-1; 8 bases line up with TRBD2. Germline V gives CDR1 MDHEN, CDR2 SYDVKM. The V gene end was trimmed by 2 bases and the J gene end by 1 base; junction bases not matched to a gene: 4. This CDR3 spans 16 amino acids. This chain's CDR3 is CASSLTGLGSYNEQFF. The CDR3, as DNA: TGTGCCAGCAGTTTAACGGGACTAGGTTCCTACAATGAGCAGTTCTTC.

Only a few counts were recorded for this clonotype. The chain joins TRBV20-1 to TRBJ2-5, with 9 nucleotides matching TRBD1. This CDR3 has 15 amino acids. The germline gives CDR1 DFQATT, CDR2 SNEGSKA (reference sequence). V was pared by 5 bases and J by 5 bases, with 12 bases of the junction left unmatched. The DNA for the CDR3 is TGCAGTGCTCGATCCGGGACAGGGCGGTCGGAGACCCAGTACTTC. Its translation is CSARSGTGRSETQYF.

The chain couples TRBV7-6 to TRBJ2-3; 7 bases line up with TRBD2. In germline, CDR1 is SGHVS, CDR2 FNYEAQ. With 6 bases clipped from V and 6 bases from J, the junction kept 12 bases outside the gene matches. This CDR3 region has 15 residues. Here the CDR3 DNA reads TGTGCCAGCAGAGTAGGAGGGAGGGCCATGGATACGCAGTATTTT. This sequence encodes CASRVGGRAMDTQYF.

The chain recombines TRBV6-1 with TRBJ2-5; unclear D gene. The V and J ends lost 6 bases and 1 base respectively, with 9 bases between them. Germline V lookup: CDR1 MNHNS, CDR2 SASEGT. The CDR3 consists of 13 residues. The CDR3 sequence is CASSNRFQETQYF. The CDR3 bases are TGTGCCAGCAGCAACAGATTCCAAGAGACCCAGTACTTC.

This clonotype came up a few times. This chain joins TRBV4-1 and TRBJ2-7; 11 bases agree with TRBD1. Germline V gene data show CDR1 as MGHRA and CDR2 as YSYEKL. The V segment lost 6 bases and the J segment 3 bases; nucleotides outside the gene matches: 7. The CDR3 loop spans 15 amino acids. Written as DNA, the CDR3 is TGCGCCAGCAGTCCCCCGGGACAGGGGGGCTACGAGCAGTACTTC. Protein: CASSPPGQGGYEQYF.